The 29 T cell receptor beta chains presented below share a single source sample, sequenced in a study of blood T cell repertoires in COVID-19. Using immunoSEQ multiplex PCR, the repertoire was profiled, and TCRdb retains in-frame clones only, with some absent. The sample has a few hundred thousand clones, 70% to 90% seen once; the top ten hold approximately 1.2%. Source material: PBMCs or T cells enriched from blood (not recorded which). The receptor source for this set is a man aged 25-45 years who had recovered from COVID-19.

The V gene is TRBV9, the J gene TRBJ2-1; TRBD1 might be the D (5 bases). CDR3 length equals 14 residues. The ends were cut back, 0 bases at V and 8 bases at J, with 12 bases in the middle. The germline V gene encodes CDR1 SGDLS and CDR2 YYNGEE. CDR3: CASSVGAGKDEQFF. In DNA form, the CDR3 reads TGTGCCAGCAGCGTAGGGGCAGGGAAGGATGAGCAGTTCTTC.

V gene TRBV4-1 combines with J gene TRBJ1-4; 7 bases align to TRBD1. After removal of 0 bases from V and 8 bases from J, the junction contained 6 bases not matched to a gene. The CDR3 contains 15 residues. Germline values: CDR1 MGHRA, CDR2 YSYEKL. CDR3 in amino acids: CASSQEGGGWEKLFF. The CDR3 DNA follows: TGCGCCAGCAGCCAAGAAGGGGGCGGGTGGGAAAAACTGTTTTTT.

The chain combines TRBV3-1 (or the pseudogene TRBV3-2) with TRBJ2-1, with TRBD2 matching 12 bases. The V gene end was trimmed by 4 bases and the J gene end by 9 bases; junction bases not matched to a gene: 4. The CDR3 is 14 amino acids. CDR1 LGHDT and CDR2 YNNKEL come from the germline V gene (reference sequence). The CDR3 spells CASSPSGGVGEQFF. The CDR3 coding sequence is TGTGCCAGCAGCCCTAGCGGGGGGGTTGGTGAGCAGTTCTTC.

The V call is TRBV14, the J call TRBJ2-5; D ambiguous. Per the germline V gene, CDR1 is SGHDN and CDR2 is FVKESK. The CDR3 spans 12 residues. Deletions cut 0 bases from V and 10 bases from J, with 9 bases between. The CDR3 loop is CASSQDAQYQYF. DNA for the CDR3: TGTGCCAGCAGCCAAGACGCCCAGTACCAGTACTTC.

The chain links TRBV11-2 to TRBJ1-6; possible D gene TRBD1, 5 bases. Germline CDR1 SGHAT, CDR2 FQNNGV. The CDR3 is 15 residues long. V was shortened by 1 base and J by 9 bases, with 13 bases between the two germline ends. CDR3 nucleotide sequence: TGTGCCAGCAGCTTAGTCCAGGGTGTAGGTTCACCCCTCCACTTT. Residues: CASSLVQGVGSPLHF.

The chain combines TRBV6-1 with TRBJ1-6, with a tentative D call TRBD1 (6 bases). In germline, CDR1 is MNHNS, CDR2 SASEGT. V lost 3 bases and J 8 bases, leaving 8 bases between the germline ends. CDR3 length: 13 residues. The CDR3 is CASSDGQYSPLHF. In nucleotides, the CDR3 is TGTGCCAGCAGTGACGGACAGTATTCACCCCTCCACTTT.

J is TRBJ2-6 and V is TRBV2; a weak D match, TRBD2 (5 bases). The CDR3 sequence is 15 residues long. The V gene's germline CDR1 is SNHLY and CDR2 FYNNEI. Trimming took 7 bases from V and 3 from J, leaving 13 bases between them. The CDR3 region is CASIYEDYGANVLTF. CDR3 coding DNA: TGTGCCAGCATCTACGAAGACTATGGGGCCAACGTCCTGACTTTC.

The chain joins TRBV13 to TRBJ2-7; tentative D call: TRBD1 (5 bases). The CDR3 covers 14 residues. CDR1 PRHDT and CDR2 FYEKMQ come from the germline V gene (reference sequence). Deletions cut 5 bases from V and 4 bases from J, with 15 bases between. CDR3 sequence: CASSPLTDPYEQYF. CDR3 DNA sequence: TGTGCCAGCAGCCCGCTGACAGATCCATACGAGCAGTACTTC.

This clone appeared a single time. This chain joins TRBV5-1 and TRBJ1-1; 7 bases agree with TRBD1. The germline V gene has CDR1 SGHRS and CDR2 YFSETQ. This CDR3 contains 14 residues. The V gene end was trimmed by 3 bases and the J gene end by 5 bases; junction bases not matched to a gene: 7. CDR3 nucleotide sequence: TGCGCCAGCAGCTCCGGGACAGCCTTTACTGAAGCTTTCTTT. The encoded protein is CASSSGTAFTEAFF.

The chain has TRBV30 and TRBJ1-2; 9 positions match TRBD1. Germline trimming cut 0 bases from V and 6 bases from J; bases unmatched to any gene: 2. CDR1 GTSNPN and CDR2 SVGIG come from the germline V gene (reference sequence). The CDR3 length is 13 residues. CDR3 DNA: TGTGCCTGGAGTGTACGGACAGGGGATGGCTACACCTTC. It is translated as CAWSVRTGDGYTF.

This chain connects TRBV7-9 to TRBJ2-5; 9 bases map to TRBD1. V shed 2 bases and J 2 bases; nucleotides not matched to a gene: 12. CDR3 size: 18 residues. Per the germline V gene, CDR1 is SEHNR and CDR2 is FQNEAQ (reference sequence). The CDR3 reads CASSLSTGGRMFQETQYF. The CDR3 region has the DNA TGTGCCAGCAGCTTATCAACAGGGGGCCGTATGTTTCAAGAGACCCAGTACTTC.

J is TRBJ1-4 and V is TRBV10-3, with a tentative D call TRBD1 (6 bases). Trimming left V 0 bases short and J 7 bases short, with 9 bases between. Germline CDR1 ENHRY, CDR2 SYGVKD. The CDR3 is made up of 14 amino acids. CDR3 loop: CAISESTQGEKLFF. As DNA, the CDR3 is TGTGCCATCAGTGAGTCAACACAGGGTGAAAAACTGTTTTTT.

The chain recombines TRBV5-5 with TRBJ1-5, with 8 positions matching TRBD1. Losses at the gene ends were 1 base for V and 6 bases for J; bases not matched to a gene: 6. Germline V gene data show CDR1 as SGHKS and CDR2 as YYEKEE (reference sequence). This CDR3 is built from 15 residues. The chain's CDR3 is CASSLWETGAQPQHF. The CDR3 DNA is TGTGCCAGCAGCTTGTGGGAGACAGGGGCTCAGCCCCAGCATTTT.

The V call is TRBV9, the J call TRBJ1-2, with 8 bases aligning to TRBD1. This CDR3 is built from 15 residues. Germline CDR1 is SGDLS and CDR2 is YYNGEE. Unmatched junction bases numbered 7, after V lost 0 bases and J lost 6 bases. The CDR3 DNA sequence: TGTGCCAGCAGCGTAGCTTGGACAGGGAAGAATGGCTACACCTTC. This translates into CASSVAWTGKNGYTF.

CDR3 loop: CSASGVNREAHYEQYF. The CDR3 coding sequence is TGCAGTGCTAGTGGGGTAAACCGGGAGGCACACTACGAGCAGTACTTC. V usage is TRBV20-1 and J usage is TRBJ2-7; 7 bases fit TRBD2. The CDR3 is made up of 16 amino acids. Germline V lookup: CDR1 DFQATT, CDR2 SNEGSKA (reference sequence). With 3 bases clipped from V and 3 bases from J, the junction kept 14 bases outside the gene matches.

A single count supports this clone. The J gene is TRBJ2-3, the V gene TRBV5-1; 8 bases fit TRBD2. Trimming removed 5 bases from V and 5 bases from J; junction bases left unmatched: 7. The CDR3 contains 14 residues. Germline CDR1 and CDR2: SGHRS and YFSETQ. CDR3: CASSRGGTEDTQYF. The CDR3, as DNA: TGCGCCAGCAGTCGCGGGGGGACGGAAGATACGCAGTATTTT. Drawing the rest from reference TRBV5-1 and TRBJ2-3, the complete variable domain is KAGVTQTPRYLIKTRGQQVTLSCSPISGHRSVSWYQQTPGQGLQFLFEYFSETQRNKGNFPGRFSGRQFSNSRSEMNVSTLELGDSALYLCASSRGGTEDTQYFGPGTRLTVL.

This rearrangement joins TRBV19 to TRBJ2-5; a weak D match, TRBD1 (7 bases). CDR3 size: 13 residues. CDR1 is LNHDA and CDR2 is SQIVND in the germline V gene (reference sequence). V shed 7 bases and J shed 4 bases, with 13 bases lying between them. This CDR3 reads CASKPGGTETQYF. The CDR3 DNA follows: TGTGCCAGTAAACCAGGGGGGACAGAGACCCAGTACTTC.

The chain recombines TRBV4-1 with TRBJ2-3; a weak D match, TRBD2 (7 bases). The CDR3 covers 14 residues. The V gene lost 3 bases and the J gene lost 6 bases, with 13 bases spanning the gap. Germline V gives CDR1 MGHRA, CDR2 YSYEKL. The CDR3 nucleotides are TGCGCCAGCAGCCATAGGGGGGGCCGGGATACGCAGTATTTT. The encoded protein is CASSHRGGRDTQYF.

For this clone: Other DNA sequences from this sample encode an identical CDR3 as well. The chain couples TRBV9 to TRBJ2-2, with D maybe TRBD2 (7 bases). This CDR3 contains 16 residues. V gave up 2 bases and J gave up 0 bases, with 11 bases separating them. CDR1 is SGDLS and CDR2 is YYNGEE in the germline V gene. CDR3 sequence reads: CASSVSGGPNTGELFF. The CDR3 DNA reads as TGTGCCAGCAGCGTCTCCGGGGGGCCGAACACCGGGGAGCTGTTTTTT.

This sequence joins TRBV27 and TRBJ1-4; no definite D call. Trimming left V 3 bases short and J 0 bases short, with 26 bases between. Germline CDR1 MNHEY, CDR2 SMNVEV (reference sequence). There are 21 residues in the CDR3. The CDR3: CASSLSGPLYLPGSTNEKLFF. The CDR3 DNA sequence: TGTGCCAGCAGTTTGTCTGGCCCGCTTTACTTACCGGGGTCAACTAATGAAAAACTGTTTTTT.

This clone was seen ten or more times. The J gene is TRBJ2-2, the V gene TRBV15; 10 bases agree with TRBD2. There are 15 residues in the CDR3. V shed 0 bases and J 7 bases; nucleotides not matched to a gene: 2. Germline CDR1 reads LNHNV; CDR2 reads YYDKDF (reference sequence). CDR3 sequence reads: CATSRDSGGVGELFF. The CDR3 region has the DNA TGTGCCACCAGCAGAGACAGCGGGGGGGTCGGGGAGCTGTTTTTT.

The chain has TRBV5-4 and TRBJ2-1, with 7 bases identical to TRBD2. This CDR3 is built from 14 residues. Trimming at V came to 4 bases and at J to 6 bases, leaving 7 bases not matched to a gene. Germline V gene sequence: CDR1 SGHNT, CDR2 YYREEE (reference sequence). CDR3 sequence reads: CASSKERGRNEQFF. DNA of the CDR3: TGTGCCAGCAGCAAAGAGCGGGGACGCAATGAGCAGTTCTTC. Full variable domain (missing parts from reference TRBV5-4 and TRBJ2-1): ETGVTQSPTHLIKTRGQQVTLRCSSQSGHNTVSWYQQALGQGPQFIFQYYREEENGRGNFPPRFSGLQFPNYSSELNVNALELDDSALYLCASSKERGRNEQFFGPGTRLTVL.

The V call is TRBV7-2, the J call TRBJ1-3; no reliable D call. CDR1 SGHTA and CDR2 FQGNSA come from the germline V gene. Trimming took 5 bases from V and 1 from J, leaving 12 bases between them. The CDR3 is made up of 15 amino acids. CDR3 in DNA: TGTGCCAGCAGCCTCACGGGGTCTTCTGGAAACACCATATATTTT. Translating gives CASSLTGSSGNTIYF.

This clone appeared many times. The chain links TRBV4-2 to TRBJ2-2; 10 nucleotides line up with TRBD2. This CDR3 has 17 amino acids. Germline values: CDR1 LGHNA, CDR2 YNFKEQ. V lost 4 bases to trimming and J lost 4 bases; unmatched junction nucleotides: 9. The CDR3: CASSPQSGGAVTGELFF. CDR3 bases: TGTGCCAGCAGCCCCCAGAGCGGGGGGGCGGTCACCGGGGAGCTGTTTTTT.

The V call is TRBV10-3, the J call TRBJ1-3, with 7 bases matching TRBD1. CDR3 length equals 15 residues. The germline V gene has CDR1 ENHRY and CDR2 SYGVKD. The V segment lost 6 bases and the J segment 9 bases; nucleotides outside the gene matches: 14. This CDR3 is CAIRDRVLPGGTIYF. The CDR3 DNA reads TGTGCCATCAGAGACAGGGTCCTTCCTGGGGGCACCATATATTTT.

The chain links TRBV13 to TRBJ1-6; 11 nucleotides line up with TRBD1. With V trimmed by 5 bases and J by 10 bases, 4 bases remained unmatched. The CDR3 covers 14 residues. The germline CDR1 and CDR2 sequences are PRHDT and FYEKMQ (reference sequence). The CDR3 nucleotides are TGTGCCAGCAGCATCCGGGACAGGGGGTCACCCCTCCACTTT. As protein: CASSIRDRGSPLHF.

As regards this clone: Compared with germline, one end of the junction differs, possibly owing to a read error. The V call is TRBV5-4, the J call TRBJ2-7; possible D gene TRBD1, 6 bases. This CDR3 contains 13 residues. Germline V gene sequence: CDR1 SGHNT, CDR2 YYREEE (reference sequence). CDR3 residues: CASRLDSVSEQYF. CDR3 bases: TGTGCCAGCAGGTTGGACAGTGTGAGCGAGCAGTACTTC. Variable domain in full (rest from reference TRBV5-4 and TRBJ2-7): ETGVTQSPTHLIKTRGQQVTLRCSSQSGHNTVSWYQQALGQGPQFIFQYYREEENGRGNFPPRFSGLQFPNYSSELNVNALELDDSALYLCASRLDSVSEQYFGPGTRLTVT.

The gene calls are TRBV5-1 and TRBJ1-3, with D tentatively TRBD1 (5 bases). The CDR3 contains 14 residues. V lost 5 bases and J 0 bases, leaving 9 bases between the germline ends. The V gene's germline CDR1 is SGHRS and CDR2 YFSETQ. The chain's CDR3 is CASRTGVSGNTIYF. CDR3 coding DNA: TGCGCCAGCAGAACGGGGGTCTCTGGAAACACCATATATTTT. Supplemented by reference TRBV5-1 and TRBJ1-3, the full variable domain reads KAGVTQTPRYLIKTRGQQVTLSCSPISGHRSVSWYQQTPGQGLQFLFEYFSETQRNKGNFPGRFSGRQFSNSRSEMNVSTLELGDSALYLCASRTGVSGNTIYFGEGSWLTVV.

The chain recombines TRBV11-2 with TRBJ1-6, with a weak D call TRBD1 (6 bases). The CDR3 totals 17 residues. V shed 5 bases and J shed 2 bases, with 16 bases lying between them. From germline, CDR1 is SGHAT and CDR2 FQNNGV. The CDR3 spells CASSLLTGRTYNSPLHF. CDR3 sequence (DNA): TGTGCCAGCAGCCTCCTGACAGGAAGGACCTATAATTCACCCCTCCACTTT.